This TCR beta chain was observed in a study of blood T cell repertoires in COVID-19. Trimming cost V 5 bases and J 9 bases; bases outside gene matches: 9. The length of the CDR3 is 15 residues. Germline V CDR1 and CDR2: SNHLY, FYNNEI. This clone was picked up one time. Per the authors' pipeline: Amplification with reference gene primers provided the estimates of nucleated cell counts. Measured with immunoSEQ multiplex PCR; TCRdb has only the in-frame clones, and not every one. V, J and clone size derive from that table, while D and trimming were established from the DNA sequence. The sample has about 410,000 clones, roughly 90% seen once.

The rearrangement uses TRBV2 and TRBJ1-5; 11 bases agree with TRBD1. Sequencing used peripheral blood. The clonotype was recovered from a woman in her forties with COVID-19, enrolled during active disease. DNA of the CDR3: TGTGCCAGCAGTTCTAACGGACAGGGGGCGACGCCCCAGCATTTT. This translates into CASSSNGQGATPQHF.